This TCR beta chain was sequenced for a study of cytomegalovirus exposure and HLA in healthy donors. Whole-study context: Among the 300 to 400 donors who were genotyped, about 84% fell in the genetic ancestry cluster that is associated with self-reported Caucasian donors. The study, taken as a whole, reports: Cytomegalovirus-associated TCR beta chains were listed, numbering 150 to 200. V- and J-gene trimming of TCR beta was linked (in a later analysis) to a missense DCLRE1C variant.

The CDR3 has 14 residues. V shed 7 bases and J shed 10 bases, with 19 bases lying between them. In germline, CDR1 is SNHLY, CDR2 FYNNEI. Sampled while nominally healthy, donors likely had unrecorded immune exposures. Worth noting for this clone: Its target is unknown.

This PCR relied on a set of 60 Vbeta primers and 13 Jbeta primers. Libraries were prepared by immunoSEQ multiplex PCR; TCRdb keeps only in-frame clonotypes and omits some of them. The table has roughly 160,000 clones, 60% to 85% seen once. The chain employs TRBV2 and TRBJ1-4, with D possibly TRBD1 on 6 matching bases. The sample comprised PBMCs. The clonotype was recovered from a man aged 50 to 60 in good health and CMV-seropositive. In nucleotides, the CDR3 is TGTGCCAGCAAGATGGACAGCCGCGGGGGAAAACTGTTTTTT. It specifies CASKMDSRGGKLFF. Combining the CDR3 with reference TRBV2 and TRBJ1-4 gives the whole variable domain EPEVTQTPSHQVTQMGQEVILRCVPISNHLYFYWYRQILGQKVEFLVSFYNNEISEKSEIFDDQFSVERPDGSNFTLKIRSTKLEDSAMYFCASKMDSRGGKLFFGSGTQLSVL.